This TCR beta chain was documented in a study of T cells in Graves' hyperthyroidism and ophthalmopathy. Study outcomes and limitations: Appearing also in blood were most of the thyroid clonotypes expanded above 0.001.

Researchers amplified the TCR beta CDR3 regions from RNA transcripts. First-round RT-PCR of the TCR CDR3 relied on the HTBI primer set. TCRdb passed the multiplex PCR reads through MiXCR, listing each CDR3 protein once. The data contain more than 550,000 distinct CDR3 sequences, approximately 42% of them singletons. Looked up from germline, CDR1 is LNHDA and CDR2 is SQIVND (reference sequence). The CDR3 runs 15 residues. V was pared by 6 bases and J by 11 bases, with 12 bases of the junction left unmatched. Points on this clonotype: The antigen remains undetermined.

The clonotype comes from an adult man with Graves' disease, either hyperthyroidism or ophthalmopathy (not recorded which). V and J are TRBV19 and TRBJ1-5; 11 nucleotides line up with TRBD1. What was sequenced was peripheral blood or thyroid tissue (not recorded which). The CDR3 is CASSPTMGQGETQHF. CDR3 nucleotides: TGTGCCAGTAGCCCAACGATGGGACAGGGGGAGACCCAGCATTTT. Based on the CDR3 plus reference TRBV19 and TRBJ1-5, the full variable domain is DGGITQSPKYLFRKEGQNVTLSCEQNLNHDAMYWYRQDPGQGLRLIYYSQIVNDFQKGDIAEGYSVSREKKESFPLTVTSAQKNPTAFYLCASSPTMGQGETQHFGDGTRLSIL.